Given below is one TCR beta chain in context. The ends lost 1 base at V and 10 bases at J; junction bases unmatched: 8. The CDR3 loop spans 15 amino acids. Germline V gives CDR1 KGHDR, CDR2 SFDVKD. The sample is drawn from a study of T cell responses to AZD1222 COVID-19 vaccine. The protocol was immunoSEQ multiplex PCR, while the TCRdb copy is restricted to in-frame clones and leaves out a portion. In the table there are around 99,000 clones, about nine tenths of which are singletons. This TCR was sampled from an adult in good health. Specimen: peripheral blood, collected on day 0 of AZD1222 vaccination. The J gene is TRBJ2-1, the V gene TRBV24-1; 8 nucleotides align to TRBD2. The CDR3 coding sequence is TGTGCCACCAGTGATTTTACCGGGAGGGCCTGGGAGCAGTTCTTC. Translated, it gives CATSDFTGRAWEQFF.